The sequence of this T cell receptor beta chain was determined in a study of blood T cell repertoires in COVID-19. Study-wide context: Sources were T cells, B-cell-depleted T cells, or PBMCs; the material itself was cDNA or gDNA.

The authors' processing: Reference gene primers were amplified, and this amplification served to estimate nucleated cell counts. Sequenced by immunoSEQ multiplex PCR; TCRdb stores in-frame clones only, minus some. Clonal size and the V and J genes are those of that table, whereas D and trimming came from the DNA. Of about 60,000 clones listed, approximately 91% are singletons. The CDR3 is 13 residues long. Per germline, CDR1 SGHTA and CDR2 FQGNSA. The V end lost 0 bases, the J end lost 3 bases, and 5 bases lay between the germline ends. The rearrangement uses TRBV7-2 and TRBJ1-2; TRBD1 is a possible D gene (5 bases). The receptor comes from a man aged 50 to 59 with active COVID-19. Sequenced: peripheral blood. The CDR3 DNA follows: TGTGCCAGCAGCTTAGCCAGGGACTATGGCTACACCTTC. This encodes CASSLARDYGYTF.